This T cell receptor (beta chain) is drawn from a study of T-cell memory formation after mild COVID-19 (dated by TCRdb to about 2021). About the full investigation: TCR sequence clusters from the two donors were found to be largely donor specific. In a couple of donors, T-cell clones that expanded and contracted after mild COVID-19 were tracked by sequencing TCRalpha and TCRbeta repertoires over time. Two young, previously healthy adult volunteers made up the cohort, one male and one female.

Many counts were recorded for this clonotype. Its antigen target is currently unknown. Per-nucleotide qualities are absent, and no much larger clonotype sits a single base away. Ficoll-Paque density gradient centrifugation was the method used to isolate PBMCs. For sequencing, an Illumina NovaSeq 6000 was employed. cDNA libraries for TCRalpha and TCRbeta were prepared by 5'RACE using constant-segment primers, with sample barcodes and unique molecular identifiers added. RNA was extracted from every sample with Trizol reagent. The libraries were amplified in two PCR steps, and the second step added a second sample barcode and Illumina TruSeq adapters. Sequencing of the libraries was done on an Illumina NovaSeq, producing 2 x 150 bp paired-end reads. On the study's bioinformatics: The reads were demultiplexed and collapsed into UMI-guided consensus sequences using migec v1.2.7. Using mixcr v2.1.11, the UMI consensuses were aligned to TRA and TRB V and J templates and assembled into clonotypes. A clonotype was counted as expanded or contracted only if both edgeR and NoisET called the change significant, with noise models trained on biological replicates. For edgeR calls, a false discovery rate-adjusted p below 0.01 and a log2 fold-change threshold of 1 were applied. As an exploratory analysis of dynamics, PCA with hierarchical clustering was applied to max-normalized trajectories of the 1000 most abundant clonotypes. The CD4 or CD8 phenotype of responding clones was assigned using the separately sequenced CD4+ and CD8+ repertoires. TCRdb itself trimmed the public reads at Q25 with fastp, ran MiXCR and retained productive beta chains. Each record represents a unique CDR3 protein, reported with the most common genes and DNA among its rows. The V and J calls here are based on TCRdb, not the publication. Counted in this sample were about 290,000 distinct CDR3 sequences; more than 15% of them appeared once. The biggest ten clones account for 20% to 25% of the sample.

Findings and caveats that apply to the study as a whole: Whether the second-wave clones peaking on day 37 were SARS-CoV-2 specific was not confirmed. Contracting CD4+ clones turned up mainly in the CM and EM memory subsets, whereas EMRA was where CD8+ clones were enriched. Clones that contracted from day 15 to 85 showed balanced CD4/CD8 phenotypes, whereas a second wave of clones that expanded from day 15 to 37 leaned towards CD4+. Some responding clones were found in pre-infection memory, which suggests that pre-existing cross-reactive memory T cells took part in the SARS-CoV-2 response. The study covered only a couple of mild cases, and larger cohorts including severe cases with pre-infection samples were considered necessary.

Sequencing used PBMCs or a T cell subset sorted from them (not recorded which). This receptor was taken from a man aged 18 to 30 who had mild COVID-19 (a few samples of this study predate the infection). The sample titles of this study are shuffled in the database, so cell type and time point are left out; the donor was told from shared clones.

The nucleotide sequence is TGCGCCAGCAGCTTGGATAGCGCAGATACGCAGTATTTT. It translates as CASSLDSADTQYF. Rearrangement joined TRBV5-1 to TRBJ2-3, with TRBD2 tentatively as D gene (5 bases match). V gives up 0 bases and J gives up 4 bases, and the segment between their germline ends measures 6 bases. CDR1 SGHRS and CDR2 YFSETQ were looked up in the germline V gene. Including the terminal cysteine and phenylalanine, the CDR3 comprises 13 residues. Only the CDR3 region is kept as DNA, spanning 39 bases read in frame from base 1.